The clone carrying this T cell receptor (beta chain) was recorded only once. This sample was taken from a study of PD-L1 blockade in urothelial cancer. Time point of the sample: pretreatment peripheral blood. CDR1 is MNHEY and CDR2 is SMNVEV in the germline V gene (reference sequence). The CDR3 sequence is 17 residues long. The germline V and J ends were trimmed by 5 bases and 0 bases, with 17 bases remaining between them. Clones were read by immunoSEQ multiplex PCR, and TCRdb kept only the in-frame ones, dropping some. The sample records under 95,000 clones, more than 70% being singletons. This clonotype was sampled from a man aged 55 to 70 with urothelial cancer. The starting material was PBMCs, obtained around atezolizumab (anti-PD-L1) treatment. J is TRBJ1-5 and V is TRBV27; D unclear. The CDR3 DNA is TGTGCCAGCAGTCCCTATCGAGACATATCTAGCAATCAGCCCCAGCATTTT. This codes for CASSPYRDISSNQPQHF.